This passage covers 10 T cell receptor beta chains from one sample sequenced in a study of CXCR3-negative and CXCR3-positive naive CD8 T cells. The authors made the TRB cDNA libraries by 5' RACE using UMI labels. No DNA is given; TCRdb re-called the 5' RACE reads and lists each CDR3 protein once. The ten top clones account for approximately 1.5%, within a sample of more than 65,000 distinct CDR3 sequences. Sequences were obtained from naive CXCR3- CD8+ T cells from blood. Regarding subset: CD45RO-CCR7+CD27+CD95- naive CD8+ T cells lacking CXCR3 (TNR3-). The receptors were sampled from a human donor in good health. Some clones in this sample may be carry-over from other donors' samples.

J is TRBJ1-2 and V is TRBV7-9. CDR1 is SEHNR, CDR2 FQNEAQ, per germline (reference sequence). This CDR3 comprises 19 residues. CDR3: CASRTGREPTKGIEYGYTF.

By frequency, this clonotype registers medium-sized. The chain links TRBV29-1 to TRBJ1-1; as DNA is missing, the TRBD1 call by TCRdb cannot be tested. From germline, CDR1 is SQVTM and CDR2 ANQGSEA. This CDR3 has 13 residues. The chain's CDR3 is CSVEQGGHTEAFF.

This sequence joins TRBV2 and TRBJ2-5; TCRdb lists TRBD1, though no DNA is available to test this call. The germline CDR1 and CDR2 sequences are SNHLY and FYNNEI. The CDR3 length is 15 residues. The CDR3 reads CASSDEQGLRETQYF.

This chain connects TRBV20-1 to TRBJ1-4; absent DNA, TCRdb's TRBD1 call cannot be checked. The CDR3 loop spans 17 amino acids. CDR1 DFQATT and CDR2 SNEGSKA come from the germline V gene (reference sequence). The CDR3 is CSASHRAIRPANEKLFF.

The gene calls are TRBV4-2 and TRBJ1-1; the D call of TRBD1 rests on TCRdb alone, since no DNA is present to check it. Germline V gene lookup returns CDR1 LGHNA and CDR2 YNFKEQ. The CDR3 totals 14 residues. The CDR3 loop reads CASSQPQGGTEAFF.

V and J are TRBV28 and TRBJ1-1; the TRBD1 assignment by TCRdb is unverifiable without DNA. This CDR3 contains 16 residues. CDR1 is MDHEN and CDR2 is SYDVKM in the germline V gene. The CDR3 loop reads CASSQQGRGPNTEAFF.

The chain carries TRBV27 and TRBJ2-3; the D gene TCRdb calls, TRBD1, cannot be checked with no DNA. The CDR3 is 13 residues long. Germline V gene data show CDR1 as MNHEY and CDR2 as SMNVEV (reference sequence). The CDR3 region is CASSPPVGDTQYF.

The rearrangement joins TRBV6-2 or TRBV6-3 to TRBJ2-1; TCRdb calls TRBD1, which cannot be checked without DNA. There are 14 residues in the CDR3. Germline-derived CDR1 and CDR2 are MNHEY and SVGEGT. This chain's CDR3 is CASSYPTVYNEQFF.

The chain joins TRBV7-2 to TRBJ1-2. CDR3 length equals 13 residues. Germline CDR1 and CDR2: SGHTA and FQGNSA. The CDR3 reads CASSSTVNYGYTF.

The CDR3 sequence is CASSRQGSGELFF. V is TRBV19 and J is TRBJ2-2; TCRdb's D call of TRBD1 is untestable without DNA. This CDR3 spans 13 amino acids. Germline CDR1 and CDR2: LNHDA and SQIVND (reference sequence). The complete variable domain, with remaining parts taken from reference TRBV19 and TRBJ2-2, reads DGGITQSPKYLFRKEGQNVTLSCEQNLNHDAMYWYRQDPGQGLRLIYYSQIVNDFQKGDIAEGYSVSREKKESFPLTVTSAQKNPTAFYLCASSRQGSGELFFGEGSRLTVL.